A single T cell receptor (beta chain) is shown here with its context. The antigen it recognizes is unknown. Base qualities are not provided; no much larger clone lies one nucleotide away. The trial excluded patients who had a history of autoimmune disease or were on systemic immunosuppression. Peripheral blood for TCR sequencing was drawn from every dose cohort at baseline, at cycle 4 day 1 and at cycle 7 day 1. The samples were taken from a phase I, first-in-human, multicenter, open-label dose-escalation trial of ivuxolimab. Adults with locally advanced or metastatic melanoma, renal cell carcinoma, hepatocellular carcinoma or head and neck squamous cell carcinoma were enrolled in the trial. CD4+ and CD8+ T cells were sorted separately from peripheral blood before TCR sequencing. These data belong to a study of OX40 agonist ivuxolimab in advanced cancers. Regarding the research as a whole: Ivuxolimab was a fully human IgG2 agonistic monoclonal antibody targeting the costimulatory receptor OX40 (CD134). Intravenous ivuxolimab was administered to patients every 2 weeks at six dose levels: 0.01, 0.1, 0.3, 1.5, 3 and 10 mg/kg. Of the approximately 53 patients in dose escalation, 19 had hepatocellular carcinoma, roughly 15 had melanoma, 9 had renal cell carcinoma and 9 had head and neck cancer. In the dose-escalation cohort, 70% to 85% of patients were male, and the mean age was approximately 60 years with a range of roughly 23 to 79. Prior anti-PD-1, anti-PD-L1 or anti-CTLA-4 therapy was permitted, and roughly two fifths of dose-escalation patients had received checkpoint inhibitors. Partial responses were achieved by three dose-escalation patients, of whom one had hepatocellular carcinoma and two had cutaneous melanoma. The purpose of peripheral TCRbeta sequencing was to test whether ivuxolimab changed TCR sequence diversity and led to clonal T-cell expansion. The paper covers the monotherapy dose-escalation part of the phase I ivuxolimab trial, which included N of about 56 patients.

The study at large found these results: After ivuxolimab, expanded clones were on average more numerous among CD8+ T cells than among CD4+ T cells. Low levels of normalized T-cell clonal expansion were also shown by some nonresponding patients. At doses of 0.1 to 3.0 mg/kg, clonal expansion of both CD4+ and CD8+ T cells in blood was seen between baseline and week 6. In the 0.1-3.0 mg/kg groups, partial responders were among the patients with the lowest normalized peripheral clonal expansion, particularly in CD8+ T cells. Antigen specificity was not determined for the clonally expanded peripheral T cells.

To sequence the TCRbeta CDR3 region, genomic DNA was isolated from the sorted cells. TCRbeta CDR3 regions were sequenced using the immunoSEQ Assay. The immuneACCESS repertoire file appears here via TCRdb, limited to in-frame rearrangements. These files lack a portion of the clones; in checked studies, under half of the deficit traces to unresolved V genes, and the cause of the others is not known. This sample has around 29,000 clones in its table, and about 86% of those were observed once. More than 25% of the sample goes to the ten largest clones. V is trimmed back by 8 bases and J by 0 bases, and the junction contains 4 bases that no gene match accounts for. From a lookup of the germline V gene, CDR1 and CDR2 are SGHDN and FVKESK. The CDR3 goes from the cysteine to the phenylalanine over 15 residues. Only the CDR3 portion is preserved as DNA: 45 bases, with reading frame beginning at the first base.

The input for sequencing was CD4+ or CD8+ T cells sorted from blood, taken in a trial of the OX40 agonist ivuxolimab. The sequence joins TRBV14 to TRBJ2-3; TRBD2 fits 11 bases in the junction. The sequence was obtained from an adult with an advanced solid tumor such as melanoma, head and neck, liver or kidney cancer. This receptor has the CDR3 CASSWTSGSTDTQYF. The sequenced DNA is TGTGCCAGCTCGTGGACTAGCGGGAGCACAGATACGCAGTATTTT.